This T cell receptor beta chain was retrieved from a study of patients and donors after allogeneic stem cell transplantation. The CDR3 loop spans 11 amino acids. The germline V and J ends were trimmed by 7 bases and 7 bases, with 11 bases remaining between them. In germline, CDR1 is SGHNT, CDR2 YYREEE (reference sequence). TCRdb re-analysed the RT-PCR reads in MiXCR, keeping a single row per CDR3 protein. Of 200,000 to 250,000 distinct CDR3 sequences in the sample, over 12% were seen once. Material for sequencing was blood, either unsorted or a sorted T cell fraction (not recorded which). The receptor was derived from a human donor who was either an allogeneic HSCT recipient or a stem cell or donor lymphocyte infusion donor (not recorded which). It is not recorded whose cells these are; they may come from a transplant donor. The chain is built from TRBV5-4 and TRBJ1-1; D perhaps matches TRBD1 (5 bases). The CDR3 DNA reads as TGTGCCAGCTCCCGGGGCGTTGAAGCTTTCTTT. Its translation: CASSRGVEAFF.